This T cell receptor beta chain was documented in a study of PD-1 blockade in mismatch repair-deficient tumors. The assay was immunoSEQ multiplex PCR, and TCRdb's table has in-frame clones only and misses some. This sample yields some 100,000 clones, of which over 65% are seen a single time; around 6.5% belongs to the top ten. With regard to this clone: What it recognizes is unknown.

CDR3 length: 15 residues. The V end lost 0 bases, the J end lost 4 bases, and 12 bases lay between the germline ends. Germline V CDR1 and CDR2: LNHNV, YYDKDF (reference sequence). Whole-study findings and limits: Tumor-resident clones, often undetectable pretreatment in blood, expanded then contracted after pembrolizumab.

TCRs were sequenced from three patients responding to pembrolizumab. Sequencing used peripheral blood, obtained 36 weeks after starting pembrolizumab. The chain couples TRBV15 to TRBJ2-5, with D perhaps assigned TRBD1 or TRBD2 (7 bases each). This TCR derives from an adult with mismatch repair-deficient cancer. CDR3 loop: CATSRDQGGRETQYF. The CDR3 DNA sequence: TGTGCCACCAGCAGAGACCAGGGGGGGAGAGAGACCCAGTACTTC. The full variable domain, rest sourced from reference TRBV15 and TRBJ2-5, is DAMVIQNPRYQVTQFGKPVTLSCSQTLNHNVMYWYQQKSSQAPKLLFHYYDKDFNNEADTPDNFQSRRPNTSFCFLDIRSPGLGDTAMYLCATSRDQGGRETQYFGPGTRLLVL.